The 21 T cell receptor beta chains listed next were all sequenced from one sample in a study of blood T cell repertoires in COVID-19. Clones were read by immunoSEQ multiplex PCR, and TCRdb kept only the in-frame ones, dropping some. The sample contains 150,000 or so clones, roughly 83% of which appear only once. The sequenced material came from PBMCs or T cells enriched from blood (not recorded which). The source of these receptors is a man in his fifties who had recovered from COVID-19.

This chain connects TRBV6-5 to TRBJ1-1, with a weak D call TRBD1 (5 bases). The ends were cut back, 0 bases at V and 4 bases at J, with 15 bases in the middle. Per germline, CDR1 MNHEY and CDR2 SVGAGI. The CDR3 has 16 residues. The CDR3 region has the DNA TGTGCCAGCAGTTACTCAGGTTTCAGGGAAGGCACTGAAGCTTTCTTT. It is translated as CASSYSGFREGTEAFF.

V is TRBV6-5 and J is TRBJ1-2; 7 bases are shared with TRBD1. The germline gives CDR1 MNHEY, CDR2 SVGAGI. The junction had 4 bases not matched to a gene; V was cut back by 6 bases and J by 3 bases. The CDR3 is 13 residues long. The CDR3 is CASRRDRDYGYTF. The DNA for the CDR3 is TGTGCCAGCAGACGAGACAGGGACTATGGCTACACCTTC.

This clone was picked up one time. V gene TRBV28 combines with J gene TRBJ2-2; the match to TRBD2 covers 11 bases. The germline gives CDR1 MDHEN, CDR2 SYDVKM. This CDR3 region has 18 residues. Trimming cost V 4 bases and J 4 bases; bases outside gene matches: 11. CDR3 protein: CASSSLPRLAGTTGELFF. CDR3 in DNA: TGTGCCAGCAGTTCCCTCCCACGACTAGCGGGGACCACCGGGGAGCTGTTTTTT. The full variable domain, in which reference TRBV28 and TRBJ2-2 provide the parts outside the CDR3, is DVKVTQSSRYLVKRTGEKVFLECVQDMDHENMFWYRQDPGLGLRLIYFSYDVKMKEKGDIPEGYSVSREKKERFSLILESASTNQTSMYLCASSSLPRLAGTTGELFFGEGSRLTVL.

The CDR3 is CSVGKRADYGYTF. The CDR3 nucleotides read TGCAGCGTAGGCAAGAGGGCGGACTATGGCTACACCTTC. The chain combines TRBV29-1 with TRBJ1-2, with D uncertain. Germline V gives CDR1 SQVTM, CDR2 ANQGSEA. The CDR3 has 13 amino acids. The V gene lost 6 bases and the J gene lost 3 bases, with 14 bases spanning the gap. Full variable domain (outside the CDR3, taken from reference TRBV29-1 and TRBJ1-2): SAVISQKPSRDICQRGTSLTIQCQVDSQVTMMFWYRQQPGQSLTLIATANQGSEATYESGFVIDKFPISRPNLTFSTLTVSNMSPEDSSIYLCSVGKRADYGYTFGSGTRLTVV.

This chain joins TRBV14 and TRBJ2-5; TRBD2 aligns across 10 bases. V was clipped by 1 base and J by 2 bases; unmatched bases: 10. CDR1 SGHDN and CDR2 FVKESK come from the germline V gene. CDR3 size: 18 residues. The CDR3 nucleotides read TGTGCCAGCAGCCAAGTCGAAGCGGGGGGGCCGGGGCAAGAGACCCAGTACTTC. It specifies CASSQVEAGGPGQETQYF.

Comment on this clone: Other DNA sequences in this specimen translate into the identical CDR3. The CDR3, as DNA: TGTGCCAGCAGTTGGGGTGGACGGGGTAATGAAAAACTGTTTTTT. It codes for CASSWGGRGNEKLFF. The chain joins TRBV27 to TRBJ1-4; D remains ambiguous. Germline CDR1 MNHEY, CDR2 SMNVEV (reference sequence). The V gene lost 4 bases and the J gene lost 4 bases, with 13 bases spanning the gap. The CDR3 contains 15 residues.

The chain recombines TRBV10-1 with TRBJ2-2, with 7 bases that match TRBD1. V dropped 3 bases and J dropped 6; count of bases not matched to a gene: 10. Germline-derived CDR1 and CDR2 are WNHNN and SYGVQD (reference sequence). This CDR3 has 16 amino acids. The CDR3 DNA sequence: TGCGCCAGCAGTGACCACCGGGACAGTAGGGCCGGGGAGCTGTTTTTT. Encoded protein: CASSDHRDSRAGELFF.

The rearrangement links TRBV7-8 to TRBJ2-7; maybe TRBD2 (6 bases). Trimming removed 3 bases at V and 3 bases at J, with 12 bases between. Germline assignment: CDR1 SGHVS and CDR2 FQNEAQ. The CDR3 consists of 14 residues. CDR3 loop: CASSLGLEVYEQYF. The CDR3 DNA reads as TGTGCCAGCAGCTTGGGACTCGAAGTCTACGAGCAGTACTTC.

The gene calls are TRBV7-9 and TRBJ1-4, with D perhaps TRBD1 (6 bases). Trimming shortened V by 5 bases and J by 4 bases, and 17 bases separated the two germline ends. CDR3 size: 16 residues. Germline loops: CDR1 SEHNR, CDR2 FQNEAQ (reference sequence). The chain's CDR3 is CASSPKGGAINEKLFF. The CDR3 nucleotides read TGTGCCAGCAGCCCGAAGGGGGGGGCCATTAATGAAAAACTGTTTTTT.

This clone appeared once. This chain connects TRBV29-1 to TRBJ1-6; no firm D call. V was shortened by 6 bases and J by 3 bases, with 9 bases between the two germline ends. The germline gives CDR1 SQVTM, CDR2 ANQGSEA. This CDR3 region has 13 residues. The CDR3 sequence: CSVKRDYNSPLHF. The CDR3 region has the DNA TGCAGCGTGAAGCGGGACTATAATTCACCCCTCCACTTT. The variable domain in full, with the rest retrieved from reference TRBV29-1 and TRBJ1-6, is SAVISQKPSRDICQRGTSLTIQCQVDSQVTMMFWYRQQPGQSLTLIATANQGSEATYESGFVIDKFPISRPNLTFSTLTVSNMSPEDSSIYLCSVKRDYNSPLHFGNGTRLTVT.

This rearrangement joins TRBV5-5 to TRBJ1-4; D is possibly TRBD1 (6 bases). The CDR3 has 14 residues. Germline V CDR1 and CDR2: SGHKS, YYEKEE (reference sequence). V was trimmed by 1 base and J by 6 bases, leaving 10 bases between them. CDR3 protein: CASSLRGAYEKLFF. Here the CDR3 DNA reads TGTGCCAGCAGCTTGCGGGGGGCTTATGAAAAACTGTTTTTT.

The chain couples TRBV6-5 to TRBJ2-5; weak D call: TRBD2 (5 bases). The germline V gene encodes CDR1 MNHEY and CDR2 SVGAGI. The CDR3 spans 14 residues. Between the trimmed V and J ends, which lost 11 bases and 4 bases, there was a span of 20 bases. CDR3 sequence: CAAMRALLAETQYF. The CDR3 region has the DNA TGTGCCGCAATGAGGGCCCTCCTTGCAGAGACCCAGTACTTC.

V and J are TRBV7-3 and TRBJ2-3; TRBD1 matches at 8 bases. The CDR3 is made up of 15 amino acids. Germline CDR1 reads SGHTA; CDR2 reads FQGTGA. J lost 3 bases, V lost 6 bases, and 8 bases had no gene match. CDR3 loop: CASSPGQGGTDTQYF. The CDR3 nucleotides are TGTGCCAGCAGTCCTGGACAGGGAGGAACAGATACGCAGTATTTT.

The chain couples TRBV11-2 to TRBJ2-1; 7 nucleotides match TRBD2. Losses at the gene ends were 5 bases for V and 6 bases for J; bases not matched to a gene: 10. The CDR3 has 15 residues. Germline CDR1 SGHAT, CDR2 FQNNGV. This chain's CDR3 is CASSPTSLPANEQFF. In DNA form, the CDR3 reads TGTGCCAGCAGCCCGACTAGCCTTCCGGCCAATGAGCAGTTCTTC.

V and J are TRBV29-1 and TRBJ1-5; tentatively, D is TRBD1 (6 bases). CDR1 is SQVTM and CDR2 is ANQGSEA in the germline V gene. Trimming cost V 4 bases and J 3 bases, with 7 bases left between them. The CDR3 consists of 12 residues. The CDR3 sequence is CSVGQVNQPQHF. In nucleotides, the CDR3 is TGCAGCGTTGGACAGGTCAATCAGCCCCAGCATTTT.

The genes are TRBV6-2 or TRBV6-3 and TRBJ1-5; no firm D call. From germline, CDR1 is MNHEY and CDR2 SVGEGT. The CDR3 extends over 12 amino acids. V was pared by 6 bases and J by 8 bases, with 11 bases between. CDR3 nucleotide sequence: TGTGCCAGCAGCGACCAGAGGGAGCCCCAGCATTTT. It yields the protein CASSDQREPQHF.

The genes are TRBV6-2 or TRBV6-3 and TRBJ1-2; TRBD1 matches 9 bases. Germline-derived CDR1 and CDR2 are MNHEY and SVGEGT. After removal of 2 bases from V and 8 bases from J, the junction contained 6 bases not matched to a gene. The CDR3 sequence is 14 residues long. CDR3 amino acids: CASSYATGGGGYTF. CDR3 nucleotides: TGTGCCAGCAGTTACGCAACAGGGGGCGGAGGCTACACCTTC.

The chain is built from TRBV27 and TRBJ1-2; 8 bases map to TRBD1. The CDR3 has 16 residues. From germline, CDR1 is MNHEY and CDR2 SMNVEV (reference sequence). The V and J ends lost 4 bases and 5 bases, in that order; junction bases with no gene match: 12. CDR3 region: CASSSTGQGRRYGYTF. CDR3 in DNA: TGTGCCAGCAGTTCCACCGGACAGGGCAGGCGGTATGGCTACACCTTC.

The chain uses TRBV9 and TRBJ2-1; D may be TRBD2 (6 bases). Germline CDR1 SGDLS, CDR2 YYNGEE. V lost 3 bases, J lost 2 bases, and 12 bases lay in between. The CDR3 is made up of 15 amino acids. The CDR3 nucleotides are TGTGCCAGCAGCGCTCGGGGACTGCCCTACAATGAGCAGTTCTTC. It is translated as CASSARGLPYNEQFF.

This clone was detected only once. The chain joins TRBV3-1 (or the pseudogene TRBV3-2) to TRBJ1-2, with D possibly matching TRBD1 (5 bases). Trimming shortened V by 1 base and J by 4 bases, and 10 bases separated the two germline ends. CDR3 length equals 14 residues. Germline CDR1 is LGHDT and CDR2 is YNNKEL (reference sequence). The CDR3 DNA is TGTGCCAGCAGCCAAGGGAGGGGTGGCTATGGCTACACCTTC. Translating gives CASSQGRGGYGYTF.

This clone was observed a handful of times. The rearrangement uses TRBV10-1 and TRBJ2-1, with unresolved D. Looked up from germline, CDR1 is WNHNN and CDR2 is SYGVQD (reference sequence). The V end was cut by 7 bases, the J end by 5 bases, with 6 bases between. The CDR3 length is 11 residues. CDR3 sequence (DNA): TGCGCCAGCACCTGCGACAATGAGCAGTTCTTC. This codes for CASTCDNEQFF.